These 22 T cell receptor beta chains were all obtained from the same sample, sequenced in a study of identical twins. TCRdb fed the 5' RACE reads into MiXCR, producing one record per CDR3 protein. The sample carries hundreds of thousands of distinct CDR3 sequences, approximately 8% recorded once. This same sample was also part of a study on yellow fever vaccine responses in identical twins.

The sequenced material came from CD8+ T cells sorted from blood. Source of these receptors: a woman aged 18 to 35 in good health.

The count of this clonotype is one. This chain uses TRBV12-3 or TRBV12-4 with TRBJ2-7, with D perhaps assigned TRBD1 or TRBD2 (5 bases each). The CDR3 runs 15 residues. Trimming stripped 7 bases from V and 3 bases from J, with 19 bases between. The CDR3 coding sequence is TGTGCCAGCACCGCCTCCCGGGGCTTTCTCTACGAGCAGTACTTC. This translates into CASTASRGFLYEQYF.

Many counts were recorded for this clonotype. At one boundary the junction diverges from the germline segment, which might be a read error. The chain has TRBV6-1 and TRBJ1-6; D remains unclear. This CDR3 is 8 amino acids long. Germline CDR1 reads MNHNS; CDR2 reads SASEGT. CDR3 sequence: CASSESNF. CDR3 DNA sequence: TGTGCCAGCAGTGAATCCAACTTT.

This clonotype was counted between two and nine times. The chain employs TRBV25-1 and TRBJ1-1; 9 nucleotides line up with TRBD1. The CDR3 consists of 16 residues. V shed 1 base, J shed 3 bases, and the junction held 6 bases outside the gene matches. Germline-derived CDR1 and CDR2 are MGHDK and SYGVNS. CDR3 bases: TGTGCCAGCAGTGAATGGGGGGACAGGGCGGACACTGAAGCTTTCTTT. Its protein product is CASSEWGDRADTEAFF.

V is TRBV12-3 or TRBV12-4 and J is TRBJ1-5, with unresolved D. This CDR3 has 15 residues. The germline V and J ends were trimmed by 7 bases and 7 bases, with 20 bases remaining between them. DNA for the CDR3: TGTGCCAGCACCACCCTCGACGAGGTTGAGCAGCCCCAGCATTTT. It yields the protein CASTTLDEVEQPQHF.

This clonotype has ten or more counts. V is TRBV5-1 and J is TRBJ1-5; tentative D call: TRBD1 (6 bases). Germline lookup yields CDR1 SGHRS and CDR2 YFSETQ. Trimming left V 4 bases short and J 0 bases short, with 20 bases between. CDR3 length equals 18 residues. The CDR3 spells CASSPTPGQKNSNQPQHF. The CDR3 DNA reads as TGCGCCAGCAGCCCGACCCCCGGACAGAAAAATAGCAATCAGCCCCAGCATTTT.

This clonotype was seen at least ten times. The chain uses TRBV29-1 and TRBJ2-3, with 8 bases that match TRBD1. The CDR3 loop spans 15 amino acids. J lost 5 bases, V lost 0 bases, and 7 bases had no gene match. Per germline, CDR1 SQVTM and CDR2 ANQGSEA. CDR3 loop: CSVEDYQGAEDTQYF. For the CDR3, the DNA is TGCAGCGTTGAAGATTATCAGGGGGCAGAAGATACGCAGTATTTT.

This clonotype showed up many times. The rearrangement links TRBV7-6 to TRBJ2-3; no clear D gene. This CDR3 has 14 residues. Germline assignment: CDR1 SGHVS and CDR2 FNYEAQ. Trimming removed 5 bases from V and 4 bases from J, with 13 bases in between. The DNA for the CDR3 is TGTGCCAGCAGCCCGAAACTGCTGGCAGATACGCAGTATTTT. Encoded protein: CASSPKLLADTQYF.

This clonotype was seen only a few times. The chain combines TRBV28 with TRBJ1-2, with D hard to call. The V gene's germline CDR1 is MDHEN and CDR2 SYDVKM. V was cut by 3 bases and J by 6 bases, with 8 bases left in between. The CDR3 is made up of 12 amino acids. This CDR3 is CASSLVGNGYTF. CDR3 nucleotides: TGTGCCAGCAGTTTGGTGGGGAATGGCTACACCTTC.

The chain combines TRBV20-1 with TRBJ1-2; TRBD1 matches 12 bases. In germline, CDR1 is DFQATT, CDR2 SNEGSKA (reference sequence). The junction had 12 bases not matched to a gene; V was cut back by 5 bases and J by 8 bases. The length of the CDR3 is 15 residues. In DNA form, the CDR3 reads TGCAGTGCTCCCGGGACAGGGGGCGCGACGGAGGGCTACACCTTC. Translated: CSAPGTGGATEGYTF.

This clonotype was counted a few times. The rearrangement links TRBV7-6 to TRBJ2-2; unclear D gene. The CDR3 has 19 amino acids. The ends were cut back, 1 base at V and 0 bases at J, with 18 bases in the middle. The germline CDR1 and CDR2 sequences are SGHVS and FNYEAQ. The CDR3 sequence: CASSLVARAADANTGELFF. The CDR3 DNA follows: TGTGCCAGCAGCTTAGTCGCCCGCGCAGCCGACGCGAACACCGGGGAGCTGTTTTTT.

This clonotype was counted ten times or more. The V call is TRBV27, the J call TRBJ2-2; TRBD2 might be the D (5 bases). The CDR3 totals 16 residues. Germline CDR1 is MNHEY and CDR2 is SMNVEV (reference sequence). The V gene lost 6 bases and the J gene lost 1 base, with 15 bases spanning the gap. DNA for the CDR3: TGTGCCAGCAGCCCAACGGCTAGCTGGAACACCGGGGAGCTGTTTTTT. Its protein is CASSPTASWNTGELFF.

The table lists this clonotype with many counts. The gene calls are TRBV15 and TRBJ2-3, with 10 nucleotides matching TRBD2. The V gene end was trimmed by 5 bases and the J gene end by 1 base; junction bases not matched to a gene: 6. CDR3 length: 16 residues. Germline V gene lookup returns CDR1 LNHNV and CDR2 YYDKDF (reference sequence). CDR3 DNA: TGTGCCACCAGCGGAATTGGACTAGCGGGCACAGATACGCAGTATTTT. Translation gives CATSGIGLAGTDTQYF. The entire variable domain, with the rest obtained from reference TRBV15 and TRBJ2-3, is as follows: DAMVIQNPRYQVTQFGKPVTLSCSQTLNHNVMYWYQQKSSQAPKLLFHYYDKDFNNEADTPDNFQSRRPNTSFCFLDIRSPGLGDTAMYLCATSGIGLAGTDTQYFGPGTRLTVL.

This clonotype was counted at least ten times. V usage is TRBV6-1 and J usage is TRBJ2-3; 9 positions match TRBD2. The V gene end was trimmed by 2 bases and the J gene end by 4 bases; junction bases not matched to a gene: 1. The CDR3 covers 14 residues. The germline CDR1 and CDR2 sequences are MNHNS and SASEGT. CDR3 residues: CASSELAGPDTQYF. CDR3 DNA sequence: TGTGCCAGCAGTGAACTAGCGGGGCCAGATACGCAGTATTTT.

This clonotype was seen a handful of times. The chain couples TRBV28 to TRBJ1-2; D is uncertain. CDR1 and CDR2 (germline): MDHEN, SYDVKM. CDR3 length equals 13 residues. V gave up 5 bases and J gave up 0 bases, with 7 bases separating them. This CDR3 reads CASSPTSNYGYTF. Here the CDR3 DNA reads TGTGCCAGCAGTCCCACCTCTAACTATGGCTACACCTTC.

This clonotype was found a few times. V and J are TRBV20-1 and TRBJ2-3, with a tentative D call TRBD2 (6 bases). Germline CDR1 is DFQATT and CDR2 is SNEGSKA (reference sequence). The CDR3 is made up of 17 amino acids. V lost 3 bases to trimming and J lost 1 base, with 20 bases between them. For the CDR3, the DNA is TGCAGTGCTAGTAGGGCTCTCAGGGAGGTGGGCACAGATACGCAGTATTTT. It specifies CSASRALREVGTDTQYF.

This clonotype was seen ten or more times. As DNA, the CDR3 is TGTGCCAGCAGTTTCTCTTGGGCGGCCCACAATGAGCAGTTCTTC. The encoded protein is CASSFSWAAHNEQFF. The chain uses TRBV12-3 or TRBV12-4 and TRBJ2-1; no clear D gene. The length of the CDR3 is 15 residues. V was clipped by 3 bases and J by 5 bases, with 14 bases between them.

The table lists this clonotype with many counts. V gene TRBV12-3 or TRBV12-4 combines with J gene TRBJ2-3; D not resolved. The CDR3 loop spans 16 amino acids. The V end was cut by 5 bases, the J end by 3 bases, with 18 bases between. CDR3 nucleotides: TGTGCCAGCAGTCAATACATTCCCAGTGGGACAGATACGCAGTATTTT. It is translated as CASSQYIPSGTDTQYF.

The chain's CDR3 is CAISEDTPPYEQYF. The CDR3 DNA follows: TGTGCCATCAGTGAGGACACCCCGCCCTACGAGCAGTACTTC. The chain couples TRBV10-3 to TRBJ2-7; D is ambiguous. The CDR3 has 14 residues. In germline, CDR1 is ENHRY, CDR2 SYGVKD. The germline V and J ends were trimmed by 2 bases and 2 bases, with 10 bases remaining between them.

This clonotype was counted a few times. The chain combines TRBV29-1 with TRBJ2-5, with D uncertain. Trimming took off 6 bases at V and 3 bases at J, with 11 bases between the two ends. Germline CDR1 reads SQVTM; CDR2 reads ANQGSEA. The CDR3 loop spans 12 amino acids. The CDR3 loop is CSVQDAKETQYF. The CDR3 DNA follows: TGCAGCGTGCAGGACGCCAAAGAGACCCAGTACTTC.

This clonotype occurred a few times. The DNA of the CDR3 is TGCAGTGCTAGATATCCGGGCGGTTACGAGCAGTACGTC. The encoded protein is CSARYPGGYEQYV. The genes are TRBV20-1 and TRBJ2-7; the D is unclear. CDR1 DFQATT and CDR2 SNEGSKA come from the germline V gene (reference sequence). The CDR3 runs to 13 residues. Deletions cut 2 bases from V and 4 bases from J, with 12 bases between.

The CDR3 DNA reads as TGCGCCAGCAGCCCAGAGACAGGGTTAGAAGGCTACACCTTC. Its protein is CASSPETGLEGYTF. The chain joins TRBV5-1 to TRBJ1-2; TRBD1 matches 7 bases. Looked up from germline, CDR1 is SGHRS and CDR2 is YFSETQ. J lost 8 bases, V lost 4 bases, and 11 bases had no gene match. The CDR3 is 14 residues long.

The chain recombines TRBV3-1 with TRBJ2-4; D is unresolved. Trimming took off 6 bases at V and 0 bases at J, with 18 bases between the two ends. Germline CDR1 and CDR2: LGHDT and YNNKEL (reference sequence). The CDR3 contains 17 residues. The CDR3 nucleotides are TGTGCCAGCAGACTGTTGTCCTACGTTCTAGCCAAAAACATTCAGTACTTC. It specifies CASRLLSYVLAKNIQYF.